The subject of this entry is one TCR beta chain. Its antigen remains unidentified. No much larger clone exists at a distance of one base, and base qualities are not known. These data are taken from a study of cytomegalovirus exposure and HLA in healthy donors (dated by TCRdb to 2016 to 2017). At the level of the whole study: In an earlier analysis of roughly 590 of the donors, about 270 Gb of sequence data and 117 million unique TCR beta sequences from roughly 180 million T cells were reported. An early release that covered some 630 HLA-typed donors contained approximately 290 gigabases of sequencing data and 85 million to 100 million unique TCR sequences. Of the roughly 400 genotyped donors, roughly 80% were placed in the genetic ancestry cluster associated with self-reported Caucasian donors. The study was designed to test whether signatures of past pathogen exposure could be identified by cataloging public T cell receptors. The study profiled the T cell repertoires of hundreds of subjects by immunosequencing and related them to cytomegalovirus serostatus. In addition to the first cohort of 666 subjects, a separate validation cohort of 120 different subjects was used. The study combined high-throughput TCR immunosequencing, statistical association of individual TCRs with disease status, and machine learning to predict cytomegalovirus infection status. A later analysis re-analyzed previously published TCR beta repertoires from roughly 690 donors and added high-resolution HLA genotyping to study TCR occurrence patterns. Rather than using new phenotypic data, the later analysis identified candidate immune exposures from TCR beta sequences and from how often those sequences occurred across donors. An earlier analysis of several hundred of the donors used high-throughput TCR beta sequencing to judge whether each TCR beta V gene segment behaved as functional or pseudogenic. Donor age, sex, ethnicity and CMV serostatus were collected together with the repertoire data. In a later genetic analysis, genome-wide SNP genotypes for about 65% of the roughly 670 donors were used, and that subset was treated as a discovery cohort. Every discovery cohort repertoire had been produced on one sequencing platform. HLA typing included class I and class II loci at four-digit resolution. Typing coverage varied by locus: roughly 620-640 donors for A, B, C, DRB1 and DQB1; some 520 for DQA1; approximately 610 for DPA1; approximately 470 for DPB1. Roughly five DR-DQ haplotypes were handled as single units for association and clustering, since linkage in the cohort was strong. Among a few hundred genotyped donors of the cohort, an average of around 240,000 unique TCR beta nucleotide sequences were sequenced per donor, around 20% of them non-productive. What the authors observed across the whole study: When HLA alleles, especially DR and DQ, strongly co-occurred, TCR associations were difficult to assign to individual alleles. Correlated functional status among segregating V segments might reflect linkage disequilibrium, but an unknown experimental factor could not be ruled out. In this cohort, only TCR beta chains were sequenced, and detectable features were limited by the absence of alpha or paired-chain data. A further reported finding was that TCR beta sequences accurately predicted the HLA-A and HLA-B alleles for most subjects in the first cohort. The sequencing pipeline was judged likely to have produced a cluster of highly shared sequence variants as a technical artifact. According to the authors, the approach could potentially be generalized to other disease states and immunological phenotypes. Some IMGT-functional V segments, including TRBV6-2 and TRBV6-3, could not be distinguished by the 87-base-pair reads and were therefore excluded. Across donors, most TCR sequences were observed very rarely, whereas some public TCRs were present in many individuals. In a later analysis, most CMV-associated TCR beta chains were found to appear HLA-restricted, with HLA associations seemingly driven largely by CMV exposure. According to a later analysis, TCR association rates differed among HLA loci, with DRB1 alleles showing the most associated TCRs and HLA-C alleles showing the fewest. Fewer than 20 rarely observed V segments, including chromosome 9 orphons, were excluded from the earlier analysis of about 500 of the donors because counts were too low. In a later analysis, HLA-associated TCR beta chains showed more clonal expansion and lower generation probabilities than non-associated chains that were equally common. Roughly uniform sequencing depth across donors was assumed in presence/absence analyses, although this assumption may not hold. In a later genetic analysis, fewer N-insertions in productive TCRs were reported among donors in an Asian-associated ancestry cluster than the approximately 670-donor mean. An earlier analysis of 450 to 750 of the donors showed that most TCR beta V segments appeared in productive rearrangements either about 90% or about 30% of the time, which broadly matched IMGT annotations. Immune exposure information for the cohort was limited to CMV serostatus. In a later analysis, several top co-occurrence clusters were reported to appear linked to parvovirus B19, influenza, CMV and Epstein-Barr virus. V-gene and J-gene trimming of TCR beta chains was associated with a missense DCLRE1C variant in a later genetic analysis, and the association was replicated in an independent cohort. Because some donors lacked HLA typing at each locus, the association tests relied only on the typed subset. The study listed 150 to 200 TCR beta chains as associated with cytomegalovirus. Specific HLA alleles were associated with over 15,000 TCR beta sequences at a false discovery rate of 0.05 in a later analysis. In vitro tests confirmed that a few of the cytomegalovirus-associated TCR beta chains recognize cytomegalovirus antigens. Cytomegalovirus status was reported to be diagnosed by the classifier with high specificity and sensitivity in both the original and validation cohorts.

Libraries came from the immunoSEQ multiplex PCR assay. For the multiplex PCR, a mixture combining 60 forward primers for TCR Vbeta segments and 13 reverse primers for TCR Jbeta segments was used. A multiplex PCR assay on genomic DNA amplified the CDR3 region of rearranged TCR beta genes. Amplified TCR beta libraries were sequenced as 87-base-pair reads on the Illumina HiSeq System. In the authors' own workflow: A later analysis tallied approximately 87 million unique TCR beta chains across the 666 repertoires, and some 10 million of those chains were shared by two or more donors. Raw reads were error-corrected and collapsed into unique sequences by a nearest-neighbor algorithm in which closely related sequences were merged to remove PCR and sequencing errors. Alignment of CDR3 sequences to IMGT reference sequences was used to assign V, D and J gene segments. For a sequence to be retained, a match of at least six nucleotides was required to both a V gene segment and a J gene segment. Rearrangements were called productive when the CDR3 lacked stop codons and stayed in frame with V and J; all others were non-productive. Following IMGT convention, CDR3 was defined as the stretch from the second conserved V-encoded cysteine up to the conserved J-encoded phenylalanine. In an earlier analysis of roughly 580 of the donors, sequences lacking an unambiguous match to a single V gene segment were excluded. In an earlier analysis of approximately 590 of the donors, V segments were called functional above 56.7% productive rearrangements and were called segregating when the between-donor standard deviation exceeded 5%. A statistical classification framework was developed to diagnose cytomegalovirus status using the catalog of TCR beta chain sequences. V and J gene assignment, in a later analysis, came from comparing TCR nucleotide sequences with IMGT/GENE-DB human TR gene sequences. A later analysis assigned CDR3 sequences and most-parsimonious VDJ recombination scenarios with the TCRdist pipeline. In a later analysis, each TCR beta chain was defined by its CDR3 amino acid sequence together with its V-gene family, and reads lacking a unique V-gene family were excluded. A later analysis removed 500 to 600 highly shared, low-generation-probability nucleotide sequences to deal with suspected cross-contamination and a sequencing artifact. For each public chain, a later analysis derived a clonal expansion index from normalized ranks of inferred template counts within each repertoire. In a later analysis, generation probabilities were computed using a VDJ recombination model fitted to out-of-frame rearrangements, and the results were checked against IGoR. In a later analysis, TCR-TCR, TCR-HLA and TCR-CMV co-occurrence was scored with hypergeometric tests, and a repertoire-size bias correction was applied to TCR pairs. In a later analysis, false discovery rates were estimated by permuting HLA or CMV assignments 20 times. In a later analysis, co-occurring TCRs were grouped with DBSCAN, and TCRdist sequence similarity was added when clustering was performed within HLA-allele-positive subsets. Repertoires with fewer than 30,000 or more than 120,000 public chains, plus five repertoires with anomalous nucleotide sharing, were excluded from co-occurrence clustering. TCRdb took over this immuneACCESS table, retaining in-frame rearrangements with V and J assigned. Such tables are incomplete; in checked studies, under half of the missing clones stem from an unresolved V gene, and the remainder is unexplained. For V, J and clone size, that table is used; D and trimming come from the DNA. For this sample the table gives about 200,000 clones, of which 75% to 90% were detected only once. The ten largest clonotypes hold 6.5% of the sample.

The CDR3 goes from the cysteine to the phenylalanine over 15 residues. The kept DNA is CDR3 alone, 45 bases in frame from the first base. The germline V gene encodes CDR1 MDHEN and CDR2 SYDVKM. V is pruned by 2 bases and J by 15 bases, leaving 15 bases of the junction without a gene match. The cohort was made up of under 800 healthy bone marrow donors. At the time of sampling, all cohort members were nominally healthy, though unrecorded immune exposures were likely present. The donor was CMV seropositive and belonged to the group of around 300 seropositive cohort members. Each donor provided a peripheral blood sample, and peripheral blood mononuclear cells were used for TCR beta sequencing. Genomic DNA was extracted from the blood cell samples with the Qiagen DNeasy Blood Extraction Kit.

The TCR sequence derives from a woman aged 45 to 65 in good health and CMV-seropositive. This chain joins TRBV28 to TRBJ2-1; 8 bases in the junction line up with TRBD2. Source material: PBMCs. The nucleotides read TGTGCCAGCAGTTTAATAAGTAGCGGGATATATAGTCTGTTCTTC. This yields the protein CASSLISSGIYSLFF.